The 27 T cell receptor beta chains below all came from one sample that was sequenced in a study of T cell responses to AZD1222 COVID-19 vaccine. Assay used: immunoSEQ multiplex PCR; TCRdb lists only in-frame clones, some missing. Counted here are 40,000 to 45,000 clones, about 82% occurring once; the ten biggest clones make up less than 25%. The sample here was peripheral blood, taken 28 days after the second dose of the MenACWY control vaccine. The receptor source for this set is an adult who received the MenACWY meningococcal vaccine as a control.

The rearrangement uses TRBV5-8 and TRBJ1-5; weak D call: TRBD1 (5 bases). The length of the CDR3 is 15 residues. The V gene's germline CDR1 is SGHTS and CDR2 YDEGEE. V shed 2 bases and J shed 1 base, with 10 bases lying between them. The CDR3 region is CASSLVGESNQPQHF. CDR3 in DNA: TGTGCCAGCAGCTTAGTGGGGGAGAGCAATCAGCCCCAGCATTTT.

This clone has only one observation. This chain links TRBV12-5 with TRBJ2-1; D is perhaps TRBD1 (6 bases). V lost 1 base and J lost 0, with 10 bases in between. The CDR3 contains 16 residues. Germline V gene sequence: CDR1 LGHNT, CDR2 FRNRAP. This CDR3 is CASGLAGQSSYNEQFF. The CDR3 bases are TGTGCTAGTGGTTTGGCCGGACAGAGCTCCTACAATGAGCAGTTCTTC.

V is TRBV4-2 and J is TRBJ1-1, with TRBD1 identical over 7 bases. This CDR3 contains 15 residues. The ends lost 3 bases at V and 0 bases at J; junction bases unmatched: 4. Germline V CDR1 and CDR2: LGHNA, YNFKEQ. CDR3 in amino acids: CASSHMTGMNTEAFF. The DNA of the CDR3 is TGTGCCAGCAGCCACATGACAGGGATGAACACTGAAGCTTTCTTT.

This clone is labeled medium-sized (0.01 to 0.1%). The CDR3 nucleotides are TGTGCCAGCAGTTTGCAACCCCCGGGACAGGCTGATTCACCCCTCCACTTT. Translated, it gives CASSLQPPGQADSPLHF. The chain combines TRBV28 with TRBJ1-6; 8 nucleotides agree with TRBD1. Germline-derived CDR1 and CDR2 are MDHEN and SYDVKM. The J segment lost 8 bases and the V segment lost 3 bases, leaving 12 bases of the junction unmatched. The CDR3 spans 17 residues.

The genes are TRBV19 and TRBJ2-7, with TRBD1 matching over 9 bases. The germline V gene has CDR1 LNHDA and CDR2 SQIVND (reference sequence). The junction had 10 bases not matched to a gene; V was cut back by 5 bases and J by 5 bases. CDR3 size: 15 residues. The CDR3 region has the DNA TGTGCCAGTAGTCCGGGACAGGGAAATCCCCACGAGCAGTACGTC. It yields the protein CASSPGQGNPHEQYV.

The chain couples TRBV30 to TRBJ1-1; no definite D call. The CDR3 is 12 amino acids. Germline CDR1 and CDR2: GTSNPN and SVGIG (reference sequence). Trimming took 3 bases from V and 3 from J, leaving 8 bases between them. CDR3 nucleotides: TGTGCCTGGAGGGGGTGGTACACTGAAGCTTTCTTT. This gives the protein CAWRGWYTEAFF.

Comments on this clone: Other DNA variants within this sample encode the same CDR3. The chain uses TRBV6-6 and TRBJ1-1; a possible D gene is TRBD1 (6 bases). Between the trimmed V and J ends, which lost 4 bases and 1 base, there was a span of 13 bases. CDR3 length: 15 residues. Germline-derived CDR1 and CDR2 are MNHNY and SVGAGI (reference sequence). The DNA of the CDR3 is TGTGCCAGCAGTTCCTCGGGGGGGCGGAACACTGAAGCTTTCTTT. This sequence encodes CASSSSGGRNTEAFF.

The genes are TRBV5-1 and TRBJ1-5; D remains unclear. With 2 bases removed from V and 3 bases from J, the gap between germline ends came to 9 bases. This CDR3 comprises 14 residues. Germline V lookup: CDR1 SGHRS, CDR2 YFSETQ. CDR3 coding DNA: TGCGCCAGCAGCTTAGACGCCGACAATCAGCCCCAGCATTTT. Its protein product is CASSLDADNQPQHF.

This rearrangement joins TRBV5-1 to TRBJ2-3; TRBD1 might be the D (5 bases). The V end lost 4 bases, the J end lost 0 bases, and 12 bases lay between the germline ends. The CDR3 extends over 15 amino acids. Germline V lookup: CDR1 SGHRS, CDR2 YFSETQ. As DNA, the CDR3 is TGCGCCAGCAGCCCCGACAGCCTTAGCACAGATACGCAGTATTTT. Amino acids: CASSPDSLSTDTQYF.

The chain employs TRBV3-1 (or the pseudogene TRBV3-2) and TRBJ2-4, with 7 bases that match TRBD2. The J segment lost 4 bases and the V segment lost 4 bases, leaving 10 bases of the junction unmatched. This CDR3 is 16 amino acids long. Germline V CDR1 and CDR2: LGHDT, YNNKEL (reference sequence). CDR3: CASSLDRASGKNIQYF. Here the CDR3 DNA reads TGTGCCAGCAGCCTGGATCGGGCTAGCGGTAAAAACATTCAGTACTTC.

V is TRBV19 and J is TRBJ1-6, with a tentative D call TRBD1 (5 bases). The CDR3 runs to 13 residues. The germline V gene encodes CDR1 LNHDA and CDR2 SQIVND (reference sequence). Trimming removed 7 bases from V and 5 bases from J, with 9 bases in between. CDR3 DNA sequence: TGTGCCAGTAAGAGGGGTCATAATTCACCCCTCCACTTT. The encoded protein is CASKRGHNSPLHF.

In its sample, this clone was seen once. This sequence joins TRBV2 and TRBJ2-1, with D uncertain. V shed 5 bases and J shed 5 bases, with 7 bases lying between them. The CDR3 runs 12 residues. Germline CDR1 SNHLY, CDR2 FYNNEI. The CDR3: CASSLQNNEQFF. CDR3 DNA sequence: TGTGCCAGCAGTCTACAGAACAATGAGCAGTTCTTC.

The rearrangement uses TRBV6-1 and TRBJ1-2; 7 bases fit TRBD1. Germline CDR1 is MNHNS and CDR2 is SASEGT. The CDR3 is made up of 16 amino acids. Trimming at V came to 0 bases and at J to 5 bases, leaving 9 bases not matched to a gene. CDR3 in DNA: TGTGCCAGCAGTGAAGCTGCTTACCCGACAGGGTATGGCTACACCTTC. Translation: CASSEAAYPTGYGYTF.

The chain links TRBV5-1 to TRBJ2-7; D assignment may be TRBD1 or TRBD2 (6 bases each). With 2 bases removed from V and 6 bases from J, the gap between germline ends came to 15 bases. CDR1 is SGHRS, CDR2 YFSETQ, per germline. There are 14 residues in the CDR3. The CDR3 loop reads CASSFGGGLAEQYF. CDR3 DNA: TGCGCCAGCAGCTTCGGGGGCGGGTTGGCCGAGCAGTACTTC.

CDR3 in amino acids: CASSHPTGELFF. CDR3 bases: TGTGCCAGCAGCCACCCCACCGGGGAGCTGTTTTTT. This chain connects TRBV14 to TRBJ2-2; D remains ambiguous. Germline CDR1 reads SGHDN; CDR2 reads FVKESK. The V and J ends lost 3 bases and 4 bases respectively, with 3 bases between them. This CDR3 has 12 amino acids.

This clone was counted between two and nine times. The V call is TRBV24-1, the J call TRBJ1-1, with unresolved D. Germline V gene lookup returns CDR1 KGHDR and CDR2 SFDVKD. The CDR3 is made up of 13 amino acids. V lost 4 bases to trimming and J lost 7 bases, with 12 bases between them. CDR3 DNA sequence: TGTGCCACCAGTGACCCTGATTCGGATGAAGCTTTCTTT. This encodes CATSDPDSDEAFF.

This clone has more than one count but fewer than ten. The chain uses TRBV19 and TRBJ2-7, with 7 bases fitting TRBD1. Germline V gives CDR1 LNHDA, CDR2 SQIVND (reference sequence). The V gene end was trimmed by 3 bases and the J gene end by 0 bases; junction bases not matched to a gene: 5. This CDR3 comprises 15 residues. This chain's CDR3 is CASSITGVSSYEQYF. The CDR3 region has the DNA TGTGCCAGTAGTATCACAGGGGTAAGCTCCTACGAGCAGTACTTC. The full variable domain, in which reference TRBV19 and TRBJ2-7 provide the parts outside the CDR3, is DGGITQSPKYLFRKEGQNVTLSCEQNLNHDAMYWYRQDPGQGLRLIYYSQIVNDFQKGDIAEGYSVSREKKESFPLTVTSAQKNPTAFYLCASSITGVSSYEQYFGPGTRLTVT.

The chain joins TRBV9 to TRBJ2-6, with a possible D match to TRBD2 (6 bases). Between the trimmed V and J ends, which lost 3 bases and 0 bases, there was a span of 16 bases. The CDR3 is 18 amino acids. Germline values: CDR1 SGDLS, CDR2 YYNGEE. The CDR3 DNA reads TGTGCCAGCAGCGACGGAGGGACTGGCAACTCTGGGGCCAACGTCCTGACTTTC. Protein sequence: CASSDGGTGNSGANVLTF.

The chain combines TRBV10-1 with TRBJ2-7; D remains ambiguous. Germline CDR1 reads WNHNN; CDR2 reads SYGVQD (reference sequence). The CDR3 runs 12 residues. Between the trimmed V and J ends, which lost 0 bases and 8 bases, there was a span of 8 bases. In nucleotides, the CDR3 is TGCGCCAGCAGTGAGTCAAGTGGCAAGCAGTACTTC. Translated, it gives CASSESSGKQYF.

CDR3 DNA: TGTGCCAGCTCCTTCGACCCGATTGCGGGACAGGGGAACTATGGCTACACCTTC. Translation: CASSFDPIAGQGNYGYTF. The chain employs TRBV2 and TRBJ1-2; 10 nucleotides align to TRBD1. The CDR3 is made up of 18 amino acids. Germline V gene data show CDR1 as SNHLY and CDR2 as FYNNEI. The J segment lost 2 bases and the V segment lost 8 bases, leaving 17 bases of the junction unmatched.

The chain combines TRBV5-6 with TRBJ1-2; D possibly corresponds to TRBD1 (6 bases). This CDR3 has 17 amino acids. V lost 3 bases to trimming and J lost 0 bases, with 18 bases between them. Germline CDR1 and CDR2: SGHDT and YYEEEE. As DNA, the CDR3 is TGTGCCAGCAGCTCAAGGGGGGGCTCGGCTACTAACTATGGCTACACCTTC. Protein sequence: CASSSRGGSATNYGYTF.

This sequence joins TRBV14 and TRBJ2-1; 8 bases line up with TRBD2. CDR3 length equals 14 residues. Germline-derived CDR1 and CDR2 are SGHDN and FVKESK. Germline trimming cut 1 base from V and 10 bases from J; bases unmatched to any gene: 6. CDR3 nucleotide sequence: TGTGCCAGCAGCCAAGGACTAGCGCACCACGAGCAGTTCTTC. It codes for CASSQGLAHHEQFF.

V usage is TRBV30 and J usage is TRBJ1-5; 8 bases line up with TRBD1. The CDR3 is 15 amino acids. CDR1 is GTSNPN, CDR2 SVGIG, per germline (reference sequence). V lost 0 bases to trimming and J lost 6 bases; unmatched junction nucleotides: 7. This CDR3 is CAWSVGQGARQPQHF. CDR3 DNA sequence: TGTGCCTGGAGTGTAGGGCAGGGGGCGCGTCAGCCCCAGCATTTT.

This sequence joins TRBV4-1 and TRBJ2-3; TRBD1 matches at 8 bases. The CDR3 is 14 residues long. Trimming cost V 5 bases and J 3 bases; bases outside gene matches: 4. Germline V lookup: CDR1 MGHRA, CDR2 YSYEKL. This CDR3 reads CASSKGQATDTQYF. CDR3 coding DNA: TGCGCCAGCAGCAAGGGACAGGCTACAGATACGCAGTATTTT.

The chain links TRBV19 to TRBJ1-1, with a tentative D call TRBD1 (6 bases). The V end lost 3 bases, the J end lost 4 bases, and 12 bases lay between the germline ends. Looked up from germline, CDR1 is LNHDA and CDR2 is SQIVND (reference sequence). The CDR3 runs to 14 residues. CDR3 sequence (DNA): TGTGCCAGTAGTATTATGGGAGGGGGCACTGAAGCTTTCTTT. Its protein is CASSIMGGGTEAFF.

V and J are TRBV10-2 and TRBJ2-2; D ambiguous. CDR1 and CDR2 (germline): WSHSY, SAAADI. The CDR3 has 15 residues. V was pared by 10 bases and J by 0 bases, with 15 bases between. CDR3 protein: CATKAANTNTGELFF. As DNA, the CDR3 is TGCGCCACCAAAGCCGCGAATACGAACACCGGGGAGCTGTTTTTT.

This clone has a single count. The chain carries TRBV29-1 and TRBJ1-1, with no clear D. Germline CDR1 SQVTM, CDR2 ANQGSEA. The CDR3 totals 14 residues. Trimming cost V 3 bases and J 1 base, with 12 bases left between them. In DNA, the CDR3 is TGCAGCGTTGACTTTCGCAGGCCGAACACTGAAGCTTTCTTT. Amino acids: CSVDFRRPNTEAFF.